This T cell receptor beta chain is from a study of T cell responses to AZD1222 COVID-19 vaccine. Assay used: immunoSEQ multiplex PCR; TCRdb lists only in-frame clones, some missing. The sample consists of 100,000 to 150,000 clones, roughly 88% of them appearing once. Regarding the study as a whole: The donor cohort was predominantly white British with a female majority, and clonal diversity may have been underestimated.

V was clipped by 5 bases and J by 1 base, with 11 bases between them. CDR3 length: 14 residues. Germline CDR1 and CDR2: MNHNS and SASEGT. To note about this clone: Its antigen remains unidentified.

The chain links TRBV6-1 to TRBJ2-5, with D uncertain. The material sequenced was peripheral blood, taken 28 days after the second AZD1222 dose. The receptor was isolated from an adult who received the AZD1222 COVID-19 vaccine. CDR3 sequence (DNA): TGTGCCAGCAGTTCTTTAAGGTCCCAAGAGACCCAGTACTTC. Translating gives CASSSLRSQETQYF.